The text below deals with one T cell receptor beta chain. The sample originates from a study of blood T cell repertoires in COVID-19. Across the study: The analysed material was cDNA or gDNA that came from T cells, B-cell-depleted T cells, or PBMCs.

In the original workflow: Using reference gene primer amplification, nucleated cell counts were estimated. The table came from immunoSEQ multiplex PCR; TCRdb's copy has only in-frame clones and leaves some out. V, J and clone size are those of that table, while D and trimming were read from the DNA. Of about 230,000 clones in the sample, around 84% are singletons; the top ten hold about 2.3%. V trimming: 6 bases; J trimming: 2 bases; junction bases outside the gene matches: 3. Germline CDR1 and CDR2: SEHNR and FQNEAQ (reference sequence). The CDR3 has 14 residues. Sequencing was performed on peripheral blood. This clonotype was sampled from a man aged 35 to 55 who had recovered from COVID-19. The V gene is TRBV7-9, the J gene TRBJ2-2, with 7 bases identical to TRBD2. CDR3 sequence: CASRRGSNTGELFF. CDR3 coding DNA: TGTGCCAGCAGGCGGGGGAGTAACACCGGGGAGCTGTTTTTT.